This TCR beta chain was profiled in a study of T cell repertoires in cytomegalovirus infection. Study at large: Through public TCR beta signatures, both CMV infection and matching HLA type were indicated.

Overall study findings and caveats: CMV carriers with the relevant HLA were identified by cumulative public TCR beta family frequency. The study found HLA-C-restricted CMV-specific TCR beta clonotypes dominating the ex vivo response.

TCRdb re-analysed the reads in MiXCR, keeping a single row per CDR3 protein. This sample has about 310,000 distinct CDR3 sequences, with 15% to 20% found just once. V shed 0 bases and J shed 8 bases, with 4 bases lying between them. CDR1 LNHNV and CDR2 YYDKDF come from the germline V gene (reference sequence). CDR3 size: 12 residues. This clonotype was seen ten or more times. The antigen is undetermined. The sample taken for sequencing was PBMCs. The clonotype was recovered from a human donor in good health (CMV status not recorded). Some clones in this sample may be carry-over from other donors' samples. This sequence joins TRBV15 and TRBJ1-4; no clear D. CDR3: CATSRDWEKLFF. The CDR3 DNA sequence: TGTGCCACCAGCAGAGATTGGGAAAAACTGTTTTTT.